What follows are 9 T cell receptor beta chains derived from one specimen sequenced in a study of T cell changes during pregnancy in multiple sclerosis. Measured with immunoSEQ multiplex PCR; TCRdb has only the in-frame clones, and not every one. The sample holds fewer than 150,000 clones, roughly 97% seen once. The starting material was peripheral blood, obtained after pregnancy. These receptors were taken from a female donor with multiple sclerosis, enrolled in a pregnancy study.

The rearrangement uses TRBV6-9 and TRBJ2-1; D is possibly TRBD2 (5 bases). The CDR3 spans 15 residues. Germline CDR1 MNHGY, CDR2 SVAAGI. V lost 2 bases to trimming and J lost 5 bases, with 13 bases between them. This chain's CDR3 is CASSYIGNSHNEQFF. DNA for the CDR3: TGTGCCAGCAGTTATATCGGGAATTCGCACAATGAGCAGTTCTTC.

The CDR3 region has the DNA TGTGCCAGTGGGCCTTCCCGTGAACTGTTTTTT. Its protein product is CASGPSRELFF. The J gene is TRBJ1-4, the V gene TRBV19, with D unclear. The CDR3 sequence is 11 residues long. Germline CDR1 is LNHDA and CDR2 is SQIVND (reference sequence). V lost 8 bases to trimming and J lost 12 bases, with 13 bases between them.

The chain has TRBV2 and TRBJ2-2, with no clear D. Trimming took off 2 bases at V and 4 bases at J, with 11 bases between the two ends. CDR1 SNHLY and CDR2 FYNNEI come from the germline V gene. The CDR3 covers 15 residues. The CDR3 nucleotides read TGTGCCAGCAGTGAACTAGGCATTGGCACCGGGGAGCTGTTTTTT. Its protein product is CASSELGIGTGELFF.

This clone was counted a single time. This rearrangement joins TRBV20-1 to TRBJ1-1; D uncertain. The CDR3 loop spans 11 amino acids. Germline V CDR1 and CDR2: DFQATT, SNEGSKA (reference sequence). The germline V and J ends were trimmed by 4 bases and 4 bases, with 7 bases remaining between them. As DNA, the CDR3 is TGCAGTGCTAAGAGGGCCACTGAAGCTTTCTTT. It is translated as CSAKRATEAFF.

The DNA of the CDR3 is TGTGCCAGCAACCAGGCCGGCACCGGGGAGCTGTTTTTT. It yields the protein CASNQAGTGELFF. The V and J genes are TRBV2 and TRBJ2-2; no reliable D call. V lost 7 bases, J lost 4 bases, and 10 bases lay in between. Per germline, CDR1 SNHLY and CDR2 FYNNEI. The CDR3 loop spans 13 amino acids.

The genes are TRBV5-8 and TRBJ2-1, with D possibly matching TRBD1 (5 bases). Germline V gives CDR1 SGHTS, CDR2 YDEGEE. The CDR3 runs 14 residues. V dropped 5 bases and J dropped 4 bases, with 13 bases sitting between them. The CDR3 DNA reads TGTGCCAGCAGTTGGGGCCCTTCTTACAATGAGCAGTTCTTC. Amino acid sequence: CASSWGPSYNEQFF. The complete variable domain, with remaining parts taken from reference TRBV5-8 and TRBJ2-1, reads EAGVTQSPTHLIKTRGQQATLRCSPISGHTSVYWYQQALGLGLQFLLWYDEGEERNRGNFPPRFSGRQFPNYSSELNVNALELEDSALYLCASSWGPSYNEQFFGPGTRLTVL.

The chain recombines TRBV28 with TRBJ2-7; D not certain. This CDR3 region has 15 residues. The V gene lost 3 bases and the J gene lost 3 bases, with 15 bases spanning the gap. Germline V lookup: CDR1 MDHEN, CDR2 SYDVKM. The CDR3 loop is CASSLNRHVVYEQYF. For the CDR3, the DNA is TGTGCCAGCAGTTTGAATCGACACGTAGTCTACGAGCAGTACTTC.

The chain is built from TRBV5-1 and TRBJ1-1; 8 bases map to TRBD1. After removal of 3 bases from V and 1 base from J, the junction contained 5 bases not matched to a gene. Germline V CDR1 and CDR2: SGHRS, YFSETQ. The CDR3 contains 15 residues. The CDR3 nucleotides are TGCGCCAGCAGCTCGGACAGGGCGAGGAACACTGAAGCTTTCTTT. Its protein product is CASSSDRARNTEAFF.

V is TRBV28 and J is TRBJ2-5, with TRBD2 identical over 8 bases. Germline V lookup: CDR1 MDHEN, CDR2 SYDVKM. The CDR3 is 15 residues long. The ends lost 1 base at V and 5 bases at J; junction bases unmatched: 6. The CDR3 DNA follows: TGTGCCAGCAGTTTATCCGGGGGGGCGGAGGAGACCCAGTACTTC. This sequence encodes CASSLSGGAEETQYF.